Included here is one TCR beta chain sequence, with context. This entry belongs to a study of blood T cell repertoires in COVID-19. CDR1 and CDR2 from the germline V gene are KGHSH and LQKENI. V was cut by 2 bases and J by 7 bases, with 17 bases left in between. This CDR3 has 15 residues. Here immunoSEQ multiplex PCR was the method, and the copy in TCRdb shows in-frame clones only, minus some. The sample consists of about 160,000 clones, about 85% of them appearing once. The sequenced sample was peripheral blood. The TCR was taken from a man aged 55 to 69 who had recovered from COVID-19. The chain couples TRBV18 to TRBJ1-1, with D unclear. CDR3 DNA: TGTGCCAGCTCACCAATTTCGGGGAGTCAGGATGAAGCTTTCTTT. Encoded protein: CASSPISGSQDEAFF.